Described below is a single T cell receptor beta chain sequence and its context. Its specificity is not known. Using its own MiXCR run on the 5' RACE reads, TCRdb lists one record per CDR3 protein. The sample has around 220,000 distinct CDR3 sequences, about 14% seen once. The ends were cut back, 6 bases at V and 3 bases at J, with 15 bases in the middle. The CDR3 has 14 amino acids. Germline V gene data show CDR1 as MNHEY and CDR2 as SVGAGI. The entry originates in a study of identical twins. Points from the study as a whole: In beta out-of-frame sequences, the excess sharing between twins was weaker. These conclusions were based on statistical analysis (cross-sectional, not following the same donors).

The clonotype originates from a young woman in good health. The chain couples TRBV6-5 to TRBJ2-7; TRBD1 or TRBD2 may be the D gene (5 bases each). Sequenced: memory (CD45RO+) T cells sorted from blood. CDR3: CASRRGRAGYEQYF. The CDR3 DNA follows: TGTGCCAGCAGGAGGGGCCGGGCCGGCTACGAGCAGTACTTC.